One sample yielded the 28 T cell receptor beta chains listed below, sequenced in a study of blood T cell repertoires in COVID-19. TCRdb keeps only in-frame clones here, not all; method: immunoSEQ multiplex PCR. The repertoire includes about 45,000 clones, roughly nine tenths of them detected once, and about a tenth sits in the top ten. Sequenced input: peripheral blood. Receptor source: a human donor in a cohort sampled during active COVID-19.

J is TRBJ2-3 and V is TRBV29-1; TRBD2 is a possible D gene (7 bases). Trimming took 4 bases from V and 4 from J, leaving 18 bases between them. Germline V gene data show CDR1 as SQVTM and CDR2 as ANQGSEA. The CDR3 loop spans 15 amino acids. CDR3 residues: CSVGEGVTGPDTQYF. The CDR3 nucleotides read TGCAGCGTTGGGGAGGGCGTGACAGGACCAGATACGCAGTATTTT.

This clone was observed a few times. The CDR3: CSARDRETQYF. The CDR3 coding sequence is TGCAGTGCTAGAGATCGGGAGACCCAGTACTTC. The V gene is TRBV20-1, the J gene TRBJ2-5, with D hard to call. The V gene lost 0 bases and the J gene lost 5 bases, with 4 bases spanning the gap. This CDR3 contains 11 residues. CDR1 and CDR2 from the germline V gene are DFQATT and SNEGSKA (reference sequence).

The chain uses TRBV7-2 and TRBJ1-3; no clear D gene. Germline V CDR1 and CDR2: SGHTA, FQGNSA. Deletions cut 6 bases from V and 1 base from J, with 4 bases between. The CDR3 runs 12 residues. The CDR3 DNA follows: TGTGCCAGCAGAGCTTCTGGAAACACCATATATTTT. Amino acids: CASRASGNTIYF.

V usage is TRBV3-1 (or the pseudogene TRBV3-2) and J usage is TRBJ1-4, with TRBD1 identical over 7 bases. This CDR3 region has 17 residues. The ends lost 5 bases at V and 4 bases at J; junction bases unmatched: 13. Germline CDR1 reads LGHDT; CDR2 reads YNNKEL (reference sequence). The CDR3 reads CASSERTKQGINEKLFF. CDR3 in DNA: TGTGCCAGCAGCGAGAGGACCAAACAGGGGATTAATGAAAAACTGTTTTTT.

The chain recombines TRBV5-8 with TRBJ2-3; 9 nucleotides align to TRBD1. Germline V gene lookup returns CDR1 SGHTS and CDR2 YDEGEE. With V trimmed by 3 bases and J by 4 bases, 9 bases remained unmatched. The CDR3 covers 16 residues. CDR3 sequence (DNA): TGTGCCAGCAGCTCCCGGGACAGGGATCTCGCAGATACGCAGTATTTT. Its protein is CASSSRDRDLADTQYF.

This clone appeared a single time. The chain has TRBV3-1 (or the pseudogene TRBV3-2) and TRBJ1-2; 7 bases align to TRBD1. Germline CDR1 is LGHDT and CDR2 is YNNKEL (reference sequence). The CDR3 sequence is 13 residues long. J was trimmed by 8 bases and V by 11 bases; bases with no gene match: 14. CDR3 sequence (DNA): TGTGCCTGTAACGACAGGGCGCGTAAAGGCTACACCTTC. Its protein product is CACNDRARKGYTF.

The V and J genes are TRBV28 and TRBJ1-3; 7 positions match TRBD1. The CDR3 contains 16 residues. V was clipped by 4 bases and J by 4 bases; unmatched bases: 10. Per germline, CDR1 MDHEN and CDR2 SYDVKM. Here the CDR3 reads CASSSPTGRLGNTIYF. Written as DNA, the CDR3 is TGTGCCAGCAGTTCGCCGACAGGGCGGTTGGGAAACACCATATATTTT.

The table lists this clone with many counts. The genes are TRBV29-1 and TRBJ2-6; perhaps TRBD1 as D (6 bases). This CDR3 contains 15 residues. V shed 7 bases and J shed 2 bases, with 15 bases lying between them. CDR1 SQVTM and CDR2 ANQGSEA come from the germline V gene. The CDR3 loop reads CSARQQGTGANVLTF. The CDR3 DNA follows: TGCAGCGCCCGACAACAGGGCACTGGGGCCAACGTCCTGACTTTC.

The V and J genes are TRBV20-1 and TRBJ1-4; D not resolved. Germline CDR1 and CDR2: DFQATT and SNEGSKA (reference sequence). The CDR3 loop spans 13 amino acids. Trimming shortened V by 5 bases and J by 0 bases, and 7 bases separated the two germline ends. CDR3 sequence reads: CSAGDTTNEKLFF. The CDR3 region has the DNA TGCAGTGCTGGTGATACAACTAATGAAAAACTGTTTTTT.

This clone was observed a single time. The CDR3 reads CASSWGGRLKGSGYTF. CDR3 in DNA: TGCGCCAGCAGCTGGGGGGGCCGGCTCAAGGGCTCTGGCTACACCTTC. The chain joins TRBV5-1 to TRBJ1-2; D possibly corresponds to TRBD1 (6 bases). The CDR3 is 16 residues long. V was pared by 3 bases and J by 7 bases, with 22 bases between. Germline V CDR1 and CDR2: SGHRS, YFSETQ.

CDR3: CAISETGGRDGYTF. As DNA, the CDR3 is TGTGCCATCAGTGAGACAGGGGGCAGGGATGGCTACACCTTC. This rearrangement joins TRBV10-3 to TRBJ1-2; 9 bases are shared with TRBD1. CDR1 is ENHRY and CDR2 is SYGVKD in the germline V gene. V shed 2 bases, J shed 6 bases, and the junction held 4 bases outside the gene matches. This CDR3 contains 14 residues.

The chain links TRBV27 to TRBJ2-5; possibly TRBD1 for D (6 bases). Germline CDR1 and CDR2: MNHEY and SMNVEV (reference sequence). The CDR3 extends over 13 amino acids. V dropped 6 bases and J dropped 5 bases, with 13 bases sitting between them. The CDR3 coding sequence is TGTGCCAGCAGCCAAACAGGGTACGAGACCCAGTACTTC. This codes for CASSQTGYETQYF.

As DNA, the CDR3 is TGTGCCAGCAGCTTAACCGGGGGTGGGAACACTGAAGCTTTCTTT. This encodes CASSLTGGGNTEAFF. The chain has TRBV7-3 and TRBJ1-1; maybe TRBD1 (5 bases). This CDR3 is 15 amino acids long. Germline loops: CDR1 SGHTA, CDR2 FQGTGA. Trimming took 0 bases from V and 1 from J, leaving 9 bases between them.

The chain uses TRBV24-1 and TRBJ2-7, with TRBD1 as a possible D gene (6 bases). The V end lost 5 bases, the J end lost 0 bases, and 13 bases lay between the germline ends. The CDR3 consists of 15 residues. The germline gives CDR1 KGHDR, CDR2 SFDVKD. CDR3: CATSGDDRRSYEQYF. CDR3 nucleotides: TGTGCCACCAGTGGTGACGACAGGCGCTCCTACGAGCAGTACTTC.

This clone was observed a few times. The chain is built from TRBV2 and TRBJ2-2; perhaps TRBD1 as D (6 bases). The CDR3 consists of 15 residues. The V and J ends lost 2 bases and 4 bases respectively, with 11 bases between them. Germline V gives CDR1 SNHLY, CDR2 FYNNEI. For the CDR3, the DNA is TGTGCCAGCAGTGAAATAGGGACAACCACCGGGGAGCTGTTTTTT. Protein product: CASSEIGTTTGELFF.

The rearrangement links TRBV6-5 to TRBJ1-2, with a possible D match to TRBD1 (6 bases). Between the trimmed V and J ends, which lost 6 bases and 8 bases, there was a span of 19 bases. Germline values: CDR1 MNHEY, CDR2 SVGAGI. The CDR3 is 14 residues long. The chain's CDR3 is CASRPDRRWGGYTF. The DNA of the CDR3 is TGTGCCAGCAGGCCCGACAGGAGGTGGGGAGGCTACACCTTC.

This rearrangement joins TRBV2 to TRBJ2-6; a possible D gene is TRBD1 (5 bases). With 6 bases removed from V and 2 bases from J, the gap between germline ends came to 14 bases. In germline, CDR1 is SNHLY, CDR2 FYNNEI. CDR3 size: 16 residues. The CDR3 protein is CASRPTGFAGANVLTF. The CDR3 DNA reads TGTGCCAGCAGGCCAACAGGTTTTGCTGGGGCCAACGTCCTGACTTTC.

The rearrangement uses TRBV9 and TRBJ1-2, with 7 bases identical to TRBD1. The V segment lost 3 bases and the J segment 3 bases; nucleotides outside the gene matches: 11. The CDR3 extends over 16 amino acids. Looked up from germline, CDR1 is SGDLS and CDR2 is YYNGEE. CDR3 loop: CASSASLRGTDYGYTF. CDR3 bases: TGTGCCAGCAGCGCCTCTCTGAGGGGGACAGACTATGGCTACACCTTC.

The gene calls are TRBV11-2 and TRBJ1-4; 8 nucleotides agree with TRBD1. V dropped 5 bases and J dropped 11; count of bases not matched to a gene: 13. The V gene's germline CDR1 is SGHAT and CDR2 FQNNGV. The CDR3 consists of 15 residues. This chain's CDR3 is CASSPTVDQGAKLFF. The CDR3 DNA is TGTGCCAGCAGCCCGACTGTCGATCAGGGGGCGAAACTGTTTTTT.

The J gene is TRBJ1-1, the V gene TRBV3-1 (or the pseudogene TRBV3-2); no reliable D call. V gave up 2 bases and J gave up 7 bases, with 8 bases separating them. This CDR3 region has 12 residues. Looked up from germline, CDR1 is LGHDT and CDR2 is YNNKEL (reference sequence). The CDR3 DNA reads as TGTGCCAGCAGCCAACTTGAGAATGAAGCTTTCTTT. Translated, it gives CASSQLENEAFF.

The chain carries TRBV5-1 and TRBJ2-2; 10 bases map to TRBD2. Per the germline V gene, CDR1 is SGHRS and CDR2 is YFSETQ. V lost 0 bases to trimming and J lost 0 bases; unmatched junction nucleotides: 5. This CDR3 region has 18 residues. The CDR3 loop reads CASSLAPSGGSNTGELFF. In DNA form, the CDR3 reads TGCGCCAGCAGCTTGGCCCCTAGCGGGGGCTCGAACACCGGGGAGCTGTTTTTT. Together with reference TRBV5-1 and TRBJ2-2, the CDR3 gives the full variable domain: KAGVTQTPRYLIKTRGQQVTLSCSPISGHRSVSWYQQTPGQGLQFLFEYFSETQRNKGNFPGRFSGRQFSNSRSEMNVSTLELGDSALYLCASSLAPSGGSNTGELFFGEGSRLTVL.

CDR3 loop: CASSYAGDRVTGELFF. In DNA, the CDR3 is TGTGCCAGCAGTTACGCTGGGGACAGGGTCACCGGGGAGCTGTTTTTT. The V call is TRBV6-6, the J call TRBJ2-2, with 9 bases lining up with TRBD1. V shed 2 bases, J shed 4 bases, and the junction held 5 bases outside the gene matches. CDR1 MNHNY and CDR2 SVGAGI come from the germline V gene (reference sequence). CDR3 length equals 16 residues.

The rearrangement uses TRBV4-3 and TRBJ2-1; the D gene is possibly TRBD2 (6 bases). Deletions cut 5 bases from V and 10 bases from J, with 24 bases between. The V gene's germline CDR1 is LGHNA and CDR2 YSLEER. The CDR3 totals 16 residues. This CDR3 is CASSSSGLTFGVEQFF. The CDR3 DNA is TGCGCCAGCAGCTCCTCCGGACTAACGTTTGGTGTGGAGCAGTTCTTC.

The CDR3 DNA reads TGTGCCAGCAGCTTAGATCTATTACGCACAGATACGCAGTATTTT. This codes for CASSLDLLRTDTQYF. The J gene is TRBJ2-3, the V gene TRBV11-2; D is unclear. The CDR3 loop spans 15 amino acids. Germline CDR1 is SGHAT and CDR2 is FQNNGV. The V and J ends lost 0 bases and 1 base respectively, with 8 bases between them.

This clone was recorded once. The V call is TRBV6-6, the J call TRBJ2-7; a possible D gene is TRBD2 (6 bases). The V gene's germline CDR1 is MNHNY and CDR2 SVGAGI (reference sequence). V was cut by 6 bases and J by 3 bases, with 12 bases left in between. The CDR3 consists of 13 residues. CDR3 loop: CASRRDAYYEQYF. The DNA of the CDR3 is TGTGCCAGCAGGCGGGACGCCTACTACGAGCAGTACTTC.

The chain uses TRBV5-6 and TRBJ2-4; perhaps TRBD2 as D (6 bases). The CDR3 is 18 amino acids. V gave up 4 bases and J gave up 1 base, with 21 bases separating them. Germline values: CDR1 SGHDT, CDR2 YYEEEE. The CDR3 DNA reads TGTGCCAGCAGCACGAGACTAGTTCAGTCACCGGCCAAAAACATTCAGTACTTC. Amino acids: CASSTRLVQSPAKNIQYF.

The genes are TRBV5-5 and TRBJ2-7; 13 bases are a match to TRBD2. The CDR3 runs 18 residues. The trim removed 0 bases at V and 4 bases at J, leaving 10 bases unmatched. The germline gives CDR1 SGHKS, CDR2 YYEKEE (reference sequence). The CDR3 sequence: CASSLEQTSGGLGYEQYF. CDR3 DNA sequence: TGTGCCAGCAGCTTGGAACAGACTAGCGGGGGGCTCGGATACGAGCAGTACTTC.

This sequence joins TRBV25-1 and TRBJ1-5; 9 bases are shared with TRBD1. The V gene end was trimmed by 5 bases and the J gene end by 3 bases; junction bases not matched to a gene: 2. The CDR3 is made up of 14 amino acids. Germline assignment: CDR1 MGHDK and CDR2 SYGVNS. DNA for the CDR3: TGTGCCAGCAGTCGACAGGGGGACAATCAGCCCCAGCATTTT. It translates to CASSRQGDNQPQHF.